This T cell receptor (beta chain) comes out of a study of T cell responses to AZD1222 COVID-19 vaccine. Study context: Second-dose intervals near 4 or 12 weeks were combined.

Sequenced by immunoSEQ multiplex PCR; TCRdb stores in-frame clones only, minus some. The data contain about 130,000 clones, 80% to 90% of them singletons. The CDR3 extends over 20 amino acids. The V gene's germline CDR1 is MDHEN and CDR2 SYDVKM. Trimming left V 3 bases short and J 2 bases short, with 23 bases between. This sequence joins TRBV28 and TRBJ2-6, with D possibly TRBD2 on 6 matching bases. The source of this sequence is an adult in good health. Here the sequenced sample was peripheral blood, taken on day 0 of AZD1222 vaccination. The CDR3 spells CASSLSVGRQGGPGANVLTF. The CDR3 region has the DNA TGTGCCAGCAGTTTGAGCGTTGGGAGGCAAGGAGGCCCTGGGGCCAACGTCCTGACTTTC.